The clone carrying this TCR beta chain was detected a few times. Its cognate antigen is unknown. These data are taken from a study of vaccination and CD4 T cells after COVID-19. At the level of the study: Overlapping SARS-CoV-2, HCoV-NL63, HCoV-OC43 and HCoV-229E spike peptides were used to stimulate cells.

The sample's treatment: approximately 11-day PBMC culture with coronavirus spike peptide pools or control peptides (ViraFEST assay). Prior to the COVID-19 pandemic (2011-2018), the unexposed donor's CD4+ T cells were collected. The Oncomine TCR Beta short-read assay sequenced DNA from cultured CD4+ T cells. MiXCR was run by TCRdb on the PCR reads, yielding one entry per CDR3 protein. This sample has about 5,700 distinct CDR3 sequences, with roughly 39% found just once. The junction had 8 bases not matched to a gene; V was cut back by 6 bases and J by 4 bases. The CDR3 is 14 amino acids. The germline CDR1 and CDR2 sequences are MNHNS and SASEGT.

The sample was CD4+ T cells from blood, cultured in vitro. This sequence joins TRBV6-1 and TRBJ1-2, with 7 bases that match TRBD1. The sequence came from a human donor in good health. DNA for the CDR3: TGTGCCAGCAGCACTCGACAGGGCGTCTATGGCTACACCTTC. Protein product: CASSTRQGVYGYTF.